This is a list of T cell receptor beta chains from one sample in a study of shared clonotypes between healthy human individuals. Clones were read by immunoSEQ multiplex PCR, and TCRdb kept only the in-frame ones, dropping some. The sample records 950,000 to 1,300,000 clones, around 75% being singletons. Sequencing was done on a sample of memory CD4+ T cells sorted from blood. These receptors came from a young man in good health. CDR3s include the opening cysteine and the closing phenylalanine or tryptophan. Each record gives: CDR3 length, D gene, V gene, J gene, clone size, CDR3 protein, CDR3 DNA. D genes are given only for firm matches. Size is omitted from some rows. Given values are once, few, many or a class for expanded clones.

>15|TRBD2|TRBV6-5|TRBJ2-2|NA
CASSYLLAGAGELFF
TGTGCCAGCAGTTACCTACTAGCGGGGGCCGGGGAGCTGTTTTTT
>15|NA|TRBV7-2|TRBJ2-3|NA
CASSLEKGPTDTQYF
TGTGCCAGCAGCTTAGAGAAGGGCCCCACAGATACGCAGTATTTT
>14|NA|TRBV18|TRBJ1-1|few
CASSPAVFGTEAFF
TGTGCCAGCTCACCTGCGGTGTTTGGCACTGAAGCTTTCTTT
>16|TRBD1|TRBV5-6|TRBJ2-1|NA
CASSSFDRGAYNEQFF
TGTGCCAGCAGCTCATTCGACAGGGGAGCCTACAATGAGCAGTTCTTC
>15|NA|TRBV5-1|TRBJ2-1|NA
CASSLVGDSYNEQFF
TGCGCCAGCAGCTTGGTAGGGGACTCATACAATGAGCAGTTCTTC
>19|TRBD1|TRBV7-6|TRBJ2-5|NA
CASSLGVRGVTGDQETQYF
TGTGCCAGCAGCCTGGGGGTTAGGGGTGTCACAGGGGACCAGGAGACCCAGTACTTC
>12|NA|TRBV19|TRBJ1-1|NA
CASSADRIEAFF
TGTGCCAGTAGTGCGGACCGGATTGAAGCTTTCTTT
>16|TRBD1|TRBV28|TRBJ1-5|NA
CASSQQGAPRHQPQHF
TGTGCCAGCAGCCAACAGGGGGCCCCTAGGCATCAGCCCCAGCATTTT
>15|NA|TRBV11-3|TRBJ2-1|NA
CASSSFGGSYNEQFF
TGTGCCAGCAGCTCCTTCGGAGGCTCCTACAATGAGCAGTTCTTC
>15|TRBD2|TRBV12-5|TRBJ2-1|NA
CASGLDRLADNEQFF
TGTGCTAGTGGTTTGGATAGGCTAGCGGATAATGAGCAGTTCTTC
>15|NA|TRBV4-3|TRBJ1-1|NA
CASSQDPNVNTEAFF
TGCGCCAGCAGCCAAGATCCGAATGTCAACACTGAAGCTTTCTTT
>15|NA|TRBV11-3|TRBJ2-3|NA
CASSPEGQKTDTQYF
TGTGCCAGCAGCCCGGAAGGACAGAAAACAGATACGCAGTATTTT
>17|NA|TRBV4-1|TRBJ1-3|NA
CASSQEPGGYSGNTIYF
TGCGCCAGCAGCCAAGAGCCCGGGGGGTACTCTGGAAACACCATATATTTT
>18|TRBD1|TRBV4-2|TRBJ1-2|few
CASSQDPLQPGTVYGYTF
TGTGCCAGCAGCCAAGATCCGCTTCAACCCGGGACAGTCTATGGCTACACCTTC
>14|NA|TRBV19|TRBJ2-3|few
CASSIAGVQDTQYF
TGTGCCAGTAGTATAGCGGGAGTTCAAGATACGCAGTATTTT
>15|NA|TRBV18|TRBJ2-5|NA
CASSRPLSGQETQYF
TGTGCCAGCTCACGGCCCCTAAGCGGCCAAGAGACCCAGTACTTC
>16|NA|TRBV5-8|TRBJ2-1|few
CASSLGTGSRGSEQFF
TGTGCCAGCAGCTTGGGTACAGGCTCGCGTGGGAGTGAGCAGTTCTTC
>14|NA|TRBV28|TRBJ1-2|NA
CASSSQGTLYGYTF
TGTGCCAGCAGCTCCCAGGGGACCCTCTATGGCTACACCTTC
>14|TRBD2|TRBV5-1|TRBJ2-2|NA
CASSLAGESGELFF
TGCGCCAGCAGCCTAGCGGGGGAGTCCGGGGAGCTGTTTTTT
>16|TRBD2|TRBV5-4|TRBJ2-3|NA
CASSRTSGGGTDTQYF
TGTGCCAGCAGCAGGACTAGCGGGGGGGGCACAGATACGCAGTATTTT
>13|NA|TRBV5-6|TRBJ1-4|NA
CASSEDYLEKLFF
TGTGCCAGCAGCGAAGACTATTTAGAAAAACTGTTTTTT
>14|NA|TRBV5-1|TRBJ2-3|NA
CASSSEGRTDTQYF
TGCGCCAGCAGTTCCGAGGGACGCACAGATACGCAGTATTTT
>16|NA|TRBV7-2|TRBJ2-7|NA
CASSLGARGSSYEQYF
TGTGCCAGCAGCTTAGGGGCGAGGGGCAGCTCCTACGAGCAGTACTTC
>15|NA|TRBV6-1|TRBJ2-7|NA
CASSEAGAALYEQYF
TGTGCCAGCAGTGAAGCAGGGGCGGCCCTCTACGAGCAGTACTTC
>14|NA|TRBV7-3|TRBJ1-2|NA
CASSLGRAGYGYTF
TGTGCCAGCAGCTTGGGGAGGGCGGGGTATGGCTACACCTTC
>13|NA|TRBV18|TRBJ2-7|many
CASSPGAPYEQYF
TGTGCCAGCTCACCCGGGGCTCCCTACGAGCAGTACTTC
>14|TRBD1|TRBV6-1|TRBJ2-2|NA
CASNEQGGTGELFF
TGTGCCAGCAATGAACAGGGGGGCACCGGGGAGCTGTTTTTT
>15|TRBD2|TRBV7-7|TRBJ2-1|NA
CASSLTSGEYNEQFF
TGTGCTAGCAGCCTTACTAGCGGGGAATACAATGAGCAGTTCTTC
>14|TRBD1|TRBV6-6|TRBJ1-2|NA
CASSIRQGPRSYTF
TGTGCCAGCAGTATTCGACAGGGGCCTCGGAGCTACACCTTC
>21|TRBD1|TRBV7-8|TRBJ2-6|few
CASSLRGYGQGLFSGANVLTF
TGTGCCAGCAGCTTACGGGGGTATGGACAGGGTCTTTTCTCTGGGGCCAACGTCCTGACTTTC
>15|TRBD2|TRBV28|TRBJ2-2|NA
CASTTSGGPTGELFF
TGTGCCAGCACGACTAGCGGGGGGCCGACCGGGGAGCTGTTTTTT
>12|TRBD1|TRBV6-5|TRBJ1-2|few
CASSRDSYGYTF
TGTGCCAGCAGTAGGGACAGTTATGGCTACACCTTC
>10|NA|TRBV29-1|TRBJ1-2|few
CSVEQAGYTF
TGCAGCGTTGAGCAAGCTGGGTACACCTTC
>18|NA|TRBV23-1|TRBJ2-7|NA
CASSQLKEAGPLSYEQYF
TGCGCCAGCAGTCAATTAAAAGAGGCGGGGCCTTTGTCCTACGAGCAGTACTTC
>19|TRBD2|TRBV2|TRBJ2-5|NA
CASSEGILAGGFSQETQYF
TGTGCCAGCAGTGAGGGGATACTAGCGGGAGGGTTCTCTCAAGAGACCCAGTACTTC
>15|TRBD1|TRBV6-1|TRBJ2-7|NA
CASRDPGTGAYEQYF
TGTGCCAGCAGAGACCCCGGGACAGGGGCCTACGAGCAGTACTTC
>18|NA|TRBV28|TRBJ2-6|NA
CASSLAGTDPSGANVLTF
TGTGCCAGCAGCCTGGCTGGGACCGACCCCTCTGGGGCCAACGTCCTGACTTTC